The TCR beta chain described here comes from a study of blood T cell repertoires in COVID-19. Across the whole study: Sample material is recorded as cDNA or gDNA derived from T cells, B-cell-depleted T cells, or PBMCs.

Libraries were prepared by immunoSEQ multiplex PCR; TCRdb keeps only in-frame clonotypes and omits some of them. Of about 400,000 clones listed, roughly 86% are singletons. Trimming removed 4 bases from V and 0 bases from J, with 10 bases in between. This CDR3 region has 14 residues. Germline V CDR1 and CDR2: SNHLY, FYNNEI. Sample: PBMCs or T cells enriched from blood (not recorded which). This clonotype was obtained from a woman in her thirties or forties with acute COVID-19. The rearrangement joins TRBV2 to TRBJ2-7, with D perhaps TRBD1 (5 bases). In DNA form, the CDR3 reads TGTGCCAGCAGTGCTCAGACAGTCTCCTACGAGCAGTACTTC. Translating gives CASSAQTVSYEQYF.